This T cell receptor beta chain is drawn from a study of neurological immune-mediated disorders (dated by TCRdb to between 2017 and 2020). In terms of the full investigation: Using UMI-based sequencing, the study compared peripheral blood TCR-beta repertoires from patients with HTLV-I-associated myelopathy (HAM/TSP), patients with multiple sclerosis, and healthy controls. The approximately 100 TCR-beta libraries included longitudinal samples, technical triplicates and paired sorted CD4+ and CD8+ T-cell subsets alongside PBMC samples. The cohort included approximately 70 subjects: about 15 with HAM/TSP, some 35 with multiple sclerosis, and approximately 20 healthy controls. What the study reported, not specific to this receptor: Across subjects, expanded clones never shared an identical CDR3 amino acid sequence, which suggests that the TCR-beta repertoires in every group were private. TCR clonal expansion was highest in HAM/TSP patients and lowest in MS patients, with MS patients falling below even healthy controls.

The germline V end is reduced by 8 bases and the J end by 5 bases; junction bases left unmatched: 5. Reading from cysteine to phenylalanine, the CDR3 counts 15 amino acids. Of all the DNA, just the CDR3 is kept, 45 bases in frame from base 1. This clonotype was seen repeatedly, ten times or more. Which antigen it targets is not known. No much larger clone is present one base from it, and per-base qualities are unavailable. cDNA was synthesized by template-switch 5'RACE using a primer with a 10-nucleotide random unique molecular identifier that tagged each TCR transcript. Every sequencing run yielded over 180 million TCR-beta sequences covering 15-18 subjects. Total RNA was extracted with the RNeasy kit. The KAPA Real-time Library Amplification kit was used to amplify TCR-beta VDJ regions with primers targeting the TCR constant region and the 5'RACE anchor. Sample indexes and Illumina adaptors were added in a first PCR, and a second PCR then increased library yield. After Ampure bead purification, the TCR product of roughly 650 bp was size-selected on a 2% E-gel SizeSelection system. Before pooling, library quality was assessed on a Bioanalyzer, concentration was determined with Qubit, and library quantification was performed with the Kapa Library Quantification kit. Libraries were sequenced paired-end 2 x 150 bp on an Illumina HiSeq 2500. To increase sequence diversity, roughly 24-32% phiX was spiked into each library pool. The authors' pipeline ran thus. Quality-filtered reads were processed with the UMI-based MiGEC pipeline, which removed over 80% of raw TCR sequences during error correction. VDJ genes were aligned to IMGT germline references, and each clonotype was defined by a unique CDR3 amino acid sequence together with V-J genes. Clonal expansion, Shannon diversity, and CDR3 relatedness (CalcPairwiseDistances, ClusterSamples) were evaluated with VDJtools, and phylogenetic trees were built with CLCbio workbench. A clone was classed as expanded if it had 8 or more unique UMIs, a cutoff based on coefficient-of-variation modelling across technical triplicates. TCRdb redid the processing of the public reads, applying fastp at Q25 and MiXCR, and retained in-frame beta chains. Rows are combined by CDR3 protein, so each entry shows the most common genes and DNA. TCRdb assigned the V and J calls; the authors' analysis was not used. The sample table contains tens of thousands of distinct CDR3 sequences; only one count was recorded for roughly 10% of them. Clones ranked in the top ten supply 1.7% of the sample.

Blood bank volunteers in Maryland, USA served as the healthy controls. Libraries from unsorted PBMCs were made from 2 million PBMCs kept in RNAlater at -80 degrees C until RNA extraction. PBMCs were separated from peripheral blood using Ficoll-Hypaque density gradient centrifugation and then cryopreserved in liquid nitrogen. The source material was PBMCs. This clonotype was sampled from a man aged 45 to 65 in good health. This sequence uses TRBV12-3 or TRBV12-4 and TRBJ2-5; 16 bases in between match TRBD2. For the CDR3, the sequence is CASGTSGRAGETQYF. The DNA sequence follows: TGTGCCAGCGGGACTAGCGGGAGGGCCGGGGAGACCCAGTACTTC.